One sample yielded the 10 T cell receptor beta chains listed below, sequenced in a study of T cell responses to AZD1222 COVID-19 vaccine. The table came from immunoSEQ multiplex PCR; TCRdb's copy has only in-frame clones and leaves some out. The sample has about 130,000 clones; more than 85% are singletons. The specimen comprised peripheral blood, sampled on day 0 of AZD1222 vaccination. The receptor set was obtained from an adult in good health.

The chain carries TRBV6-6 and TRBJ2-1, with 9 bases fitting TRBD1. Germline V gene lookup returns CDR1 MNHNY and CDR2 SVGAGI (reference sequence). Trimming took 10 bases from V and 1 from J; bases not matched to a gene: 2. The CDR3 runs 13 residues. The CDR3, as DNA: TGTGCCACGGGACAGGGTTCCTACAATGAGCAGTTCTTC. Its translation: CATGQGSYNEQFF.

This clone appeared a single time. The chain links TRBV12-3 or TRBV12-4 to TRBJ2-7, with a tentative D call TRBD1 (6 bases). The CDR3 extends over 13 amino acids. V lost 5 bases and J lost 0, with 8 bases in between. In nucleotides, the CDR3 is TGTGCCAGCAGTACGGACAGCTCCTACGAGCAGTACTTC. This gives the protein CASSTDSSYEQYF.

The chain has TRBV14 and TRBJ1-1; D is possibly TRBD1 (5 bases). This CDR3 is built from 15 residues. Trimming removed 2 bases at V and 10 bases at J, with 20 bases between. Germline V gives CDR1 SGHDN, CDR2 FVKESK. The CDR3 DNA sequence: TGTGCCAGCAGCCAACGTGGGGGGACGGGGGTAACAGCTTTCTTT. Protein product: CASSQRGGTGVTAFF.

The V and J genes are TRBV12-3 or TRBV12-4 and TRBJ2-7; no reliable D call. V lost 6 bases and J lost 5, with 11 bases in between. CDR3 length: 12 amino acids. The CDR3 region is CASSPRWDEQYF. The CDR3 DNA is TGTGCCAGCAGCCCAAGGTGGGACGAGCAGTACTTC.

The chain couples TRBV28 to TRBJ2-1, with D perhaps TRBD1 or TRBD2 (5 bases each). Per germline, CDR1 MDHEN and CDR2 SYDVKM. Trimming pared 3 bases from V and 9 bases from J, leaving 12 bases between. The CDR3 is 13 amino acids. CDR3 sequence: CASSLKVGGEQFF. The CDR3, as DNA: TGTGCCAGCAGTTTGAAGGTTGGGGGTGAGCAGTTCTTC.

Comment on this clone: The same CDR3 can be traced to other DNA sequences in this sample. The chain links TRBV27 to TRBJ2-7, with a possible D match to TRBD1 (7 bases). The length of the CDR3 is 13 residues. In germline, CDR1 is MNHEY, CDR2 SMNVEV (reference sequence). V was pared by 3 bases and J by 3 bases, with 9 bases between. This CDR3 reads CASSLRDSYEQYF. CDR3 nucleotides: TGTGCCAGCAGTTTGCGGGACAGCTACGAGCAGTACTTC.

The rearrangement joins TRBV7-9 to TRBJ1-4, with D possibly matching TRBD1 (5 bases). V was clipped by 3 bases and J by 7 bases, with 24 bases between them. This CDR3 comprises 18 residues. Germline loops: CDR1 SEHNR, CDR2 FQNEAQ (reference sequence). The CDR3 DNA follows: TGTGCCAGCAGCTTGGCCCCCATCAGGGCAGGGAGTGGTGAAAAACTGTTTTTT. Translated: CASSLAPIRAGSGEKLFF.

The DNA of the CDR3 is TGTGCCAGCAGCTTAGGTGCGACTGAAGCTTTCTTT. Translated: CASSLGATEAFF. The J gene is TRBJ1-1, the V gene TRBV7-9, with unresolved D. Germline assignment: CDR1 SEHNR and CDR2 FQNEAQ (reference sequence). The V end lost 1 base, the J end lost 5 bases, and 5 bases lay between the germline ends. The CDR3 loop spans 12 amino acids.

The chain recombines TRBV13 with TRBJ2-3; D may be TRBD2 (5 bases). Germline CDR1 PRHDT, CDR2 FYEKMQ (reference sequence). The CDR3 loop spans 15 amino acids. The V and J ends lost 5 bases and 2 bases respectively, with 14 bases between them. CDR3 residues: CASSPSAAPTDTQYF. CDR3 coding DNA: TGTGCCAGCAGCCCATCAGCGGCCCCCACAGATACGCAGTATTTT.

The chain joins TRBV18 to TRBJ1-1; D remains unclear. This CDR3 is built from 16 residues. V was clipped by 3 bases and J by 2 bases, with 16 bases between them. Germline V gene data show CDR1 as KGHSH and CDR2 as LQKENI. The CDR3 DNA follows: TGTGCCAGCTCACCCCCGGGAAACCCCTTAAACACTGAAGCTTTCTTT. The encoded protein is CASSPPGNPLNTEAFF.